The next 15 T cell receptor beta chains were all read from a single sample in a study of T cell changes during pregnancy in multiple sclerosis. Generated by immunoSEQ multiplex PCR, the TCRdb table keeps only in-frame clones and is missing some. The table shows approximately 52,000 clones, with 85% to 95% occurring only once. The source material was CD4+ T cells from peripheral blood mononuclear cells, sampled in the third trimester of pregnancy. All receptors come from a female donor with multiple sclerosis, enrolled in a pregnancy study.

The rearrangement links TRBV19 to TRBJ1-1; perhaps TRBD1 as D (5 bases). CDR3 length: 15 residues. Germline CDR1 LNHDA, CDR2 SQIVND (reference sequence). The ends were cut back, 3 bases at V and 1 base at J, with 12 bases in the middle. The CDR3 DNA sequence: TGTGCCAGTAGTATTTGGACACTTGCGAACACTGAAGCTTTCTTT. Translation: CASSIWTLANTEAFF.

The V call is TRBV19, the J call TRBJ2-4; TRBD1 might be the D (6 bases). V was cut by 7 bases and J by 2 bases, with 18 bases left in between. Germline V gives CDR1 LNHDA, CDR2 SQIVND (reference sequence). The CDR3 is 16 residues long. For the CDR3, the DNA is TGTGCCAGTACCGCCCCTAAGGACAGAACCAAAAACATTCAGTACTTC. It is translated as CASTAPKDRTKNIQYF.

The chain uses TRBV21-1 and TRBJ2-1; TRBD2 is taken as the D call from the table, unchecked against the DNA. TRBV21-1 is a recognized pseudogene. The CDR3 contains 16 residues. The DNA for the CDR3 is TGTGCCAGCAGCTTAGTCAAAGGGACTAGAACCCCTGAGCAGTTCTTC. Its translation is CASSLVKGTRTPEQFF.

The chain links TRBV13 to TRBJ2-2, with 7 bases that match TRBD2. CDR1 and CDR2 from the germline V gene are PRHDT and FYEKMQ (reference sequence). V dropped 5 bases and J dropped 6; count of bases not matched to a gene: 6. The length of the CDR3 is 14 residues. The CDR3 is CASSLMGGSGELFF. The CDR3 DNA sequence: TGTGCCAGCAGCCTGATGGGGGGGTCCGGGGAGCTGTTTTTT. Variable domain in full (rest from reference TRBV13 and TRBJ2-2): AAGVIQSPRHLIKEKRETATLKCYPIPRHDTVYWYQQGPGQDPQFLISFYEKMQSDKGSIPDRFSAQQFSDYHSELNMSSLELGDSALYFCASSLMGGSGELFFGEGSRLTVL.

The genes are TRBV5-1 and TRBJ2-4; perhaps TRBD1 as D (6 bases). CDR1 is SGHRS, CDR2 YFSETQ, per germline. Trimming removed 4 bases at V and 1 base at J, with 9 bases between. The CDR3 covers 14 residues. For the CDR3, the DNA is TGCGCCAGCAGCCTAGACAGGGCCAAAAACATTCAGTACTTC. It is translated as CASSLDRAKNIQYF.

The rearrangement uses TRBV4-1 and TRBJ1-6; tentatively, D is TRBD1 (6 bases). CDR3 length equals 15 residues. V was cut by 1 base and J by 6 bases, with 10 bases left in between. Germline CDR1 MGHRA, CDR2 YSYEKL. The CDR3 nucleotides are TGCGCCAGCAGCCAAGCCACAGGGAGTAATTCACCCCTCCACTTT. Translated: CASSQATGSNSPLHF.

This clone was detected only once. This chain joins TRBV5-6 and TRBJ2-1; 8 bases agree with TRBD2. Germline V gives CDR1 SGHDT, CDR2 YYEEEE. V shed 2 bases and J 6 bases; nucleotides not matched to a gene: 7. The CDR3 length is 15 residues. The CDR3 bases are TGTGCCAGCAGCTTCGGACTAGCCGGTTCCAATGAGCAGTTCTTC. Its protein is CASSFGLAGSNEQFF.

With regard to this clone: The sample contains more than one DNA sequence encoding this CDR3. V and J are TRBV9 and TRBJ1-2, with D hard to call. Germline V lookup: CDR1 SGDLS, CDR2 YYNGEE. The length of the CDR3 is 13 residues. Trimming pared 2 bases from V and 2 bases from J, leaving 7 bases between. CDR3 sequence (DNA): TGTGCCAGCAGCGTGGGGAGCAACTATGGCTACACCTTC. Encoded protein: CASSVGSNYGYTF.

V usage is TRBV7-7 and J usage is TRBJ2-5; the D gene is possibly TRBD1 (7 bases). V dropped 1 base and J dropped 4 bases, with 19 bases sitting between them. The CDR3 loop spans 17 amino acids. The germline V gene has CDR1 SSHAT and CDR2 FNYEAQ (reference sequence). CDR3 nucleotide sequence: TGTGCCAGCAGCTTAGGGGGGGCAGGGGGGATCGGAGAGACCCAGTACTTC. Its protein is CASSLGGAGGIGETQYF.

This clone was counted a single time. The V call is TRBV7-9, the J call TRBJ1-1; D gene ambiguous. Germline loops: CDR1 SEHNR, CDR2 FQNEAQ (reference sequence). The CDR3 loop spans 14 amino acids. Between the trimmed V and J ends, which lost 2 bases and 4 bases, there was a span of 11 bases. CDR3 protein: CASSLSGSGTEAFF. CDR3 sequence (DNA): TGTGCCAGCAGCTTAAGTGGTTCCGGCACTGAAGCTTTCTTT.

V is TRBV18 and J is TRBJ2-5; D may be TRBD1 (5 bases). Trimming removed 3 bases at V and 5 bases at J, with 10 bases between. CDR3 size: 13 residues. Per the germline V gene, CDR1 is KGHSH and CDR2 is LQKENI. DNA for the CDR3: TGTGCCAGCTCACCCTCCAGGGCGGAGACCCAGTACTTC. Residues: CASSPSRAETQYF.

V gene TRBV30 combines with J gene TRBJ2-1, with unresolved D. CDR3 length: 11 residues. Trimming removed 1 base from V and 5 bases from J, with 3 bases in between. The germline CDR1 and CDR2 sequences are GTSNPN and SVGIG (reference sequence). CDR3 protein: CAWSDNNEQFF. DNA of the CDR3: TGTGCCTGGAGTGACAACAATGAGCAGTTCTTC.

This chain uses TRBV10-1 with TRBJ2-7; D is undetermined. The CDR3 extends over 14 amino acids. Trimming pared 4 bases from V and 0 bases from J, leaving 10 bases between. Germline lookup yields CDR1 WNHNN and CDR2 SYGVQD (reference sequence). For the CDR3, the DNA is TGCGCCAGCAGTGGTCCCGGGTGCTCCTACGAGCAGTACTTC. Its translation: CASSGPGCSYEQYF.

This chain uses TRBV4-2 with TRBJ2-2; D might be TRBD1 (5 bases). There are 16 residues in the CDR3. Trimming shortened V by 1 base and J by 4 bases, and 13 bases separated the two germline ends. Per germline, CDR1 LGHNA and CDR2 YNFKEQ. The DNA for the CDR3 is TGTGCCAGCAGCCAAGCGGCAGGGATGGCCACCGGGGAGCTGTTTTTT. Amino acids: CASSQAAGMATGELFF.

The rearrangement uses TRBV7-3 and TRBJ2-4; D perhaps matches TRBD1 (5 bases). This CDR3 is built from 13 residues. Trimming took 2 bases from V and 7 from J, leaving 9 bases between them. CDR1 and CDR2 (germline): SGHTA, FQGTGA. CDR3 DNA: TGTGCCAGCAGCTTAGGGGCACAGAACATTCAGTACTTC. This translates into CASSLGAQNIQYF.